The rows below give T cell receptor beta chains drawn from one sample of a study of T cell responses to AZD1222 COVID-19 vaccine. The method was immunoSEQ multiplex PCR; TCRdb's version includes in-frame clones alone and lacks a portion of them. The data hold around 78,000 clones, with over 75% observed a single time. Here the sequenced sample was peripheral blood, taken on day 0 of AZD1222 vaccination. Every receptor here comes from an adult in good health. CDR3s include the opening cysteine and the closing phenylalanine or tryptophan. The order of the fields is D gene, CDR3 length, clone size, J gene, V gene, CDR3 DNA, CDR3 protein. A D gene is named only where the DNA matches it firmly. Clone sizes are given selectively: once, few, many, or a class where the clone is expanded.

TRBD1 16 - TRBJ1-2 TRBV5-6 TGTGCCAGCAGCTTACCGGGACAGGGGGCCCTATATGGCTACACCTTC CASSLPGQGALYGYTF
TRBD1 15 - TRBJ2-1 TRBV2 TGTGCCAGCAAAATTAGGACAGGGGGGGAACGTGAGCAGTTCTTC CASKIRTGGEREQFF
- 16 - TRBJ1-2 TRBV6-5 TGTGCCAGCAGTTATCGGCCAGGGGCCGTTTTCGAAGGCTACACCTTC CASSYRPGAVFEGYTF
- 15 - TRBJ1-2 TRBV7-2 TGTGCCAGCAGCTTAGTCTGGGTTAGCGGCTATGGCTACACCTTC CASSLVWVSGYGYTF
- 15 once TRBJ1-3 TRBV7-3 TGTGCCAGCAGCCCTGGACGTTTCTCTGGAAACACCATATATTTT CASSPGRFSGNTIYF
- 13 few TRBJ2-7 TRBV7-2 TGTGCCAGCAGCTTAAGACTCTCCTACGAGCAGTACTTC CASSLRLSYEQYF
TRBD1 14 - TRBJ1-2 TRBV11-1 TGTGCCAGCAGCGAAACAGGGGGCGCGGGTGGCTACACCTTC CASSETGGAGGYTF
- 17 - TRBJ2-3 TRBV21-1 TGTGCCAGCAGCAAACAAAGGACTAGCGGGGAGTACGGTACGCAGTATTTT CASSKQRTSGEYGTQYF
- 14 - TRBJ1-1 TRBV7-8 TGTGCCAGCAGCTTAGTGACTGGGAACACTGAAGCTTTCTTT CASSLVTGNTEAFF
- 13 - TRBJ1-1 TRBV18 TGTGCCAGCTCATCCACAGGTCCCACTGAAGCTTTCTTT CASSSTGPTEAFF
- 12 - TRBJ2-2 TRBV7-9 TGTGCCAGCAGCTTAAACACCGGGGAGCTGTTTTTT CASSLNTGELFF
- 15 - TRBJ1-5 TRBV6-4 TGTGCCAGCAGGTCTCCTGGACAGTCAAATCAGCCCCAGCATTTT CASRSPGQSNQPQHF
TRBD2 15 - TRBJ2-3 TRBV6-4 TGTGCCAGCAGTGACACTAGCGGGGGCACAGATACGCAGTATTTT CASSDTSGGTDTQYF
- 11 - TRBJ1-1 TRBV20-1 TGCAGTGCTAGAATTGGGACTGAAGCTTTCTTT CSARIGTEAFF
- 13 - TRBJ1-1 TRBV10-3 TGTGCCATCAGTACGACAGACACTTATGAAGCTTTCTTT CAISTTDTYEAFF
- 14 few TRBJ2-1 TRBV5-1 TGCGCCAGCAGCTTGGGAGGGGGTTACAATGAGCAGTTCTTC CASSLGGGYNEQFF
- 16 - TRBJ1-5 TRBV10-3 TGTGCCATCAGTGAGTCAGGTCGACGGGAGGGTCAGCCCCAGCATTTT CAISESGRREGQPQHF
TRBD1 13 - TRBJ2-7 TRBV3-1/TRBV3-2 TGTGCCAGCAGCCGGGACAGCACATACGAGCAGTACTTC CASSRDSTYEQYF
TRBD2 17 - TRBJ2-3 TRBV6-1 TGTGCCAGCAGTGAAGTACTAGCGGGGGGTACCACAGATACGCAGTATTTT CASSEVLAGGTTDTQYF
TRBD2 14 - TRBJ2-7 TRBV6-2/TRBV6-3 TGTGCCAGCAGCCCAATTGGGGGGGAAGACGAGCAGTACTTC CASSPIGGEDEQYF
TRBD1 15 - TRBJ2-2 TRBV7-6 TGTGCCAGCAGCTTAGGACCACAGGGGACCGGGGAGCTGTTTTTT CASSLGPQGTGELFF
TRBD1 13 - TRBJ1-1 TRBV30 TGTGCCTGGAGTATCACAGACAGGGCTGAGGCTTTCTTT CAWSITDRAEAFF
- 13 once TRBJ2-2 TRBV6-5 TGTGCCAGCAGCCTCGGACGGTACCGGGAGCTGTTTTTT CASSLGRYRELFF
- 10 - TRBJ2-5 TRBV20-1 TGCAGTGCCACGTTGGAGACCCAGTACTTC CSATLETQYF
TRBD2 13 once TRBJ2-1 TRBV12-3/TRBV12-4 TGTGCCAGCAGCCTAACTAGCGGCGGTGAGCAGTTCTTC CASSLTSGGEQFF
- 13 - TRBJ2-1 TRBV7-3 TGTGCCAGCAGCCCGACCATCACCAATGAGCAGTTCTTC CASSPTITNEQFF
- 12 - TRBJ2-7 TRBV6-2/TRBV6-3 TGTGCCAGCAGCACAAGCTCCTACGAGCAGTACTTC CASSTSSYEQYF
TRBD1 16 - TRBJ2-7 TRBV15 TGTGCCACCAGCAGAACCTGGACAGGCTACCTATACGAGCAGTACTTC CATSRTWTGYLYEQYF
- 13 - TRBJ1-6 TRBV10-3 TGTGCCATCGGACCGGGTCCTAATTCACCCCTCCACTTT CAIGPGPNSPLHF
- 11 - TRBJ2-5 TRBV7-8 TGTGCCAGCACAGTGCAAGAGACCCAGTACTTC CASTVQETQYF
TRBD1 14 few TRBJ2-7 TRBV2 TGTGCCAGCACACACCGGGACAGTTCCTACGAGCAGTACTTC CASTHRDSSYEQYF
TRBD1 14 many TRBJ1-4 TRBV7-9 TGTGCCAGCAGCTTTCAGGGGGGAAATGAAAAACTGTTTTTT CASSFQGGNEKLFF
- 14 - TRBJ2-2 TRBV7-2 TGTGCTTCTGGGAAAGGGGTGAACACCGGGGAGCTGTTTTTT CASGKGVNTGELFF
- 14 - TRBJ1-2 TRBV7-8 TGTGCCAGCGGCCAGGGGCAGGGAAACTATGGCTACACCTTC CASGQGQGNYGYTF
- 12 - TRBJ2-5 TRBV5-1 TGCGCCAGCAGCTTGGAGAAAGAGACCCAGTACTTC CASSLEKETQYF
- 14 - TRBJ1-2 TRBV27 TGTGCCAGCGGCTGGGGGGCCCCCTACTATGGCTACACCTTC CASGWGAPYYGYTF
TRBD1 16 - TRBJ1-6 TRBV7-3 TGTGCCAGCAGCTTAACCGGGACAGGCTATAATTCACCCCTCCACTTT CASSLTGTGYNSPLHF
- 19 - TRBJ2-1 TRBV7-3 TGTGCCAGCAGCCTACGGGGGACCGTGGGTCAGTCCAACTACAATGAGCAGTTCTTC CASSLRGTVGQSNYNEQFF
TRBD2 18 - TRBJ2-4 TRBV19 TGTGCCAGTAGTGCCTGGGACCTAAGCGGGGGGGCCGGATACATTCAGTACTTC CASSAWDLSGGAGYIQYF
- 12 - TRBJ1-4 TRBV12-3/TRBV12-4 TGTGCCAGCAGGGGGGGCGGCGAAAAACTGTTTTTT CASRGGGEKLFF
TRBD2 14 - TRBJ2-5 TRBV7-8 TGTGCCAGCAGCGGAGCGGGGGGGTCGGAGACCCAGTACTTC CASSGAGGSETQYF
- 14 - TRBJ2-7 TRBV9 TGTGCCAGCAGCGGCCGGGACGGGACCTACGAGCAGTACTTC CASSGRDGTYEQYF
- 15 few TRBJ1-4 TRBV7-9 TGTGCCAGCAGCCATGACGTAGGGGATTCGGAAAAACTGTTTTTT CASSHDVGDSEKLFF
TRBD1 14 - TRBJ1-5 TRBV5-8 TGTGCCAGCAGACCGACAGGGTGGGATCAGCCCCAGCATTTT CASRPTGWDQPQHF
TRBD2 16 - TRBJ2-3 TRBV6-5 TGTGCCAGCAGATACCGTAGCGGGGGGTCCTCAGATACGCAGTATTTT CASRYRSGGSSDTQYF
- 15 - TRBJ1-5 TRBV4-1 TGCGCCAGCAGCCTTGGAATGGATAGCAATCAGCCCCAGCATTTT CASSLGMDSNQPQHF
- 10 once TRBJ2-7 TRBV29-1 TGCAGCGTTGAAGAGTCCGAGCAGTACTTC CSVEESEQYF
TRBD1 15 - TRBJ2-5 TRBV5-1 TGCGCCAGCAGCTTATCCAGGGGGCGAGAGGAGACCCAGTACTTC CASSLSRGREETQYF
TRBD1 15 - TRBJ2-1 TRBV6-1 TGTGCCAGCAGTGAAATACCGGGACAGGGGGCCAGACGGTTCTTC CASSEIPGQGARRFF
- 14 - TRBJ2-3 TRBV21-1 TGTGCCAGCAGGAAAAGGCCGTATAGGGATACGCAGTATTTT CASRKRPYRDTQYF
- 15 - TRBJ1-3 TRBV19 TGTGCCACCCAGGGCGGGGTCAATAGAAGAAACACCATATATTTT CATQGGVNRRNTIYF
- 13 - TRBJ2-7 TRBV19 TGTGCCAGTAGTAGGACCCCATTCTACGAGCAGTACTTC CASSRTPFYEQYF
- 12 - TRBJ1-1 TRBV27 TGTGCCAGCATAAGGGAGGGCACTGAAGCTTTCTTT CASIREGTEAFF
- 12 once TRBJ2-2 TRBV7-2 TGTGCCAGCAGCTTTTACACCGGGGAGCTGTTTTTT CASSFYTGELFF
- 16 - TRBJ1-5 TRBV28 TGTGCCAGCAGTGTTAGGGTGGTGGTTCGCAGGCAGCCCCAGCATTTT CASSVRVVVRRQPQHF